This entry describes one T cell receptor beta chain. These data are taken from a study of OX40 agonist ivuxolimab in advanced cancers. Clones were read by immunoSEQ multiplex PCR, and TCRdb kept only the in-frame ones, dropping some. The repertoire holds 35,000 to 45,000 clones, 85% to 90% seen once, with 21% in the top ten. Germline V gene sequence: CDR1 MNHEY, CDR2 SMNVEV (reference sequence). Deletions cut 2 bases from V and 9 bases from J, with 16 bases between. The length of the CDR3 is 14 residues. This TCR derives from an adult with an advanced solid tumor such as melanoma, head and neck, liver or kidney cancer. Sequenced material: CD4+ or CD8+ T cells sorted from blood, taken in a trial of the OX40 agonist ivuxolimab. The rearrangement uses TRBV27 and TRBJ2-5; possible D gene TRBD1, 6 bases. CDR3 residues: CASSLGGQGVAQYF. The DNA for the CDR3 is TGTGCCAGCAGTTTAGGGGGCCAAGGAGTCGCCCAGTACTTC.